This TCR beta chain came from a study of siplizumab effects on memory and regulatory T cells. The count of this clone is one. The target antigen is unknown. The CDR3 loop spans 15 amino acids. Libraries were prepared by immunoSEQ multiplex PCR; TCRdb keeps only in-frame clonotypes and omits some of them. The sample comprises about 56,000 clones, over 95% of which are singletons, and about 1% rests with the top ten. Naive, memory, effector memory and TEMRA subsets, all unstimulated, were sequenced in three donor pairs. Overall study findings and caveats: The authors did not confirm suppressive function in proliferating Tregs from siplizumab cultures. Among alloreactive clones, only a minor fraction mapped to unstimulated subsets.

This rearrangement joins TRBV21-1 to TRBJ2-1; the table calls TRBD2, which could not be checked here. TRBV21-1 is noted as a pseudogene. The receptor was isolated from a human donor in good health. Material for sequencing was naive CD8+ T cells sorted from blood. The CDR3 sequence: CASSEKRGVGVEQFF. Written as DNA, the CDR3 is TGTGCCAGCAGCGAAAAACGCGGGGTAGGGGTGGAGCAGTTCTTC.